Presented here are 32 T cell receptor beta chains from one specimen sequenced in a study of blood T cell repertoires in COVID-19. Assay used: immunoSEQ multiplex PCR; TCRdb lists only in-frame clones, some missing. The repertoire holds about 480,000 clones, with about 89% as singletons. Sample: peripheral blood. The receptors here all came from a woman aged 45-59 years with COVID-19, enrolled during active disease.

Of note for this clone: Other DNA variants within this sample encode the same CDR3. The CDR3 DNA reads as TGTGCCAGCAGCCAAGATGGGAGGGGGTACGAGCAGTACTTC. Translated: CASSQDGRGYEQYF. The chain employs TRBV3-1 (or the pseudogene TRBV3-2) and TRBJ2-7; the D gene is possibly TRBD2 (7 bases). The CDR3 extends over 14 amino acids. From germline, CDR1 is LGHDT and CDR2 YNNKEL (reference sequence). V was shortened by 0 bases and J by 4 bases, with 10 bases between the two germline ends.

V is TRBV30 and J is TRBJ1-1; possibly TRBD1 for D (5 bases). Germline V gene lookup returns CDR1 GTSNPN and CDR2 SVGIG (reference sequence). CDR3 length equals 14 residues. V lost 6 bases and J 6 bases, leaving 20 bases between the germline ends. Here the CDR3 DNA reads TGTGCCTGCCGGATATGGGGATCCAGGGCTGAAGCTTTCTTT. Encoded protein: CACRIWGSRAEAFF.

On this clone: The same CDR3 also results from other DNA sequences found in this sample. This chain links TRBV19 with TRBJ1-2, with D maybe TRBD1 (6 bases). In germline, CDR1 is LNHDA, CDR2 SQIVND (reference sequence). Trimming left V 2 bases short and J 2 bases short, with 9 bases between. The CDR3 length is 14 residues. CDR3 bases: TGTGCCAGTAGTATAACTGGGACAAACTATGGCTACACCTTC. This gives the protein CASSITGTNYGYTF.

The rearrangement uses TRBV19 and TRBJ2-1; 9 nucleotides line up with TRBD1. V dropped 5 bases and J dropped 8; count of bases not matched to a gene: 10. The CDR3 contains 15 residues. CDR1 and CDR2 from the germline V gene are LNHDA and SQIVND (reference sequence). The DNA of the CDR3 is TGTGCCAGTAGTGCCTCGACAGGGGGATGGTATGAGCAGTTCTTC. Translating gives CASSASTGGWYEQFF.

This clone was counted once. The genes are TRBV2 and TRBJ2-2; possible D gene TRBD2, 6 bases. Germline CDR1 and CDR2: SNHLY and FYNNEI. This CDR3 has 15 residues. The V end lost 3 bases, the J end lost 2 bases, and 10 bases lay between the germline ends. CDR3 sequence: CASSDRRVNTGELFF. Here the CDR3 DNA reads TGTGCCAGCAGTGACAGGAGGGTAAACACCGGGGAGCTGTTTTTT.

The chain employs TRBV7-8 and TRBJ2-1; possibly TRBD2 for D (6 bases). The CDR3 loop spans 15 amino acids. V was shortened by 4 bases and J by 4 bases, with 14 bases between the two germline ends. Germline V gene sequence: CDR1 SGHVS, CDR2 FQNEAQ. CDR3 sequence (DNA): TGTGCCAGCAGCTCGGGACTTCTCCTATACAATGAGCAGTTCTTC. It is translated as CASSSGLLLYNEQFF.

The chain recombines TRBV2 with TRBJ2-7; possible D gene TRBD1, 5 bases. The CDR3 sequence is 15 residues long. The germline CDR1 and CDR2 sequences are SNHLY and FYNNEI. Deletions cut 0 bases from V and 1 base from J, with 10 bases between. CDR3 in DNA: TGTGCCAGCAGTGAAGCGACGACAGAATCCTACGAGCAGTACTTC. This codes for CASSEATTESYEQYF. Full variable domain (rest looked up from reference TRBV2 and TRBJ2-7): EPEVTQTPSHQVTQMGQEVILRCVPISNHLYFYWYRQILGQKVEFLVSFYNNEISEKSEIFDDQFSVERPDGSNFTLKIRSTKLEDSAMYFCASSEATTESYEQYFGPGTRLTVT.

The chain has TRBV28 and TRBJ2-1, with TRBD1 identical over 10 bases. Germline lookup yields CDR1 MDHEN and CDR2 SYDVKM. The V gene end was trimmed by 3 bases and the J gene end by 7 bases; junction bases not matched to a gene: 9. CDR3 length equals 16 residues. CDR3: CASSFRDRGLSNEQFF. CDR3 bases: TGTGCCAGCAGTTTTAGGGACAGGGGACTTTCGAATGAGCAGTTCTTC.

The table lists this clone with a count of one. The V gene is TRBV19, the J gene TRBJ1-2; 8 bases align to TRBD1. In germline, CDR1 is LNHDA, CDR2 SQIVND (reference sequence). V shed 5 bases and J 5 bases; nucleotides not matched to a gene: 10. The CDR3 has 15 amino acids. CDR3 DNA: TGTGCCAGTAGTTCCAGGACAGGGATGGGGTATGGCTACACCTTC. Translating gives CASSSRTGMGYGYTF.

This chain uses TRBV29-1 with TRBJ2-1, with a possible D match to TRBD1 (6 bases). The CDR3 has 12 amino acids. CDR1 is SQVTM, CDR2 ANQGSEA, per germline. The ends were cut back, 4 bases at V and 5 bases at J, with 9 bases in the middle. Here the CDR3 reads CSVGQGNNEQFF. CDR3 nucleotides: TGCAGCGTTGGGCAGGGGAACAATGAGCAGTTCTTC.

The V gene is TRBV19, the J gene TRBJ1-5; unclear D gene. Germline V gives CDR1 LNHDA, CDR2 SQIVND (reference sequence). The CDR3 runs to 16 residues. The V end was cut by 5 bases, the J end by 6 bases, with 20 bases between. The CDR3 loop reads CASSLGPTGISQPQHF. CDR3 nucleotides: TGTGCCAGTAGTCTGGGCCCTACCGGAATTAGTCAGCCCCAGCATTTT.

V and J are TRBV6-5 and TRBJ2-1; tentatively, D is TRBD2 (5 bases). Trimming left V 6 bases short and J 6 bases short, with 15 bases between. In germline, CDR1 is MNHEY, CDR2 SVGAGI. This CDR3 has 14 amino acids. CDR3 DNA sequence: TGTGCCAGCAGGGACTTAAGTCGTCCCAATGAGCAGTTCTTC. Protein product: CASRDLSRPNEQFF.

The chain couples TRBV20-1 to TRBJ2-3; 8 bases align to TRBD2. The CDR3 is made up of 11 amino acids. CDR1 DFQATT and CDR2 SNEGSKA come from the germline V gene (reference sequence). V lost 5 bases to trimming and J lost 8 bases; unmatched junction nucleotides: 3. The CDR3 DNA reads TGCAGTGCTCAGCGGGGGAGTACGCAGTATTTT. As protein: CSAQRGSTQYF.

The V and J genes are TRBV6-1 and TRBJ2-7; tentatively, D is TRBD1 (6 bases). V was trimmed by 1 base and J by 5 bases, leaving 9 bases between them. CDR3 size: 13 residues. Germline loops: CDR1 MNHNS, CDR2 SASEGT. CDR3 in DNA: TGTGCCAGCAGTGAAGGAGGGACAAACGAGCAGTACTTC. Translating it yields CASSEGGTNEQYF.

This chain uses TRBV5-8 with TRBJ1-4; D is unresolved. CDR3 length: 13 residues. Germline lookup yields CDR1 SGHTS and CDR2 YDEGEE. V lost 7 bases and J 3 bases, leaving 10 bases between the germline ends. CDR3 loop: CASPAESNEKLFF. DNA for the CDR3: TGTGCCAGCCCCGCGGAGTCTAATGAAAAACTGTTTTTT.

J is TRBJ2-7 and V is TRBV7-9; TRBD1 aligns across 7 bases. After removal of 5 bases from V and 2 bases from J, the junction contained 9 bases not matched to a gene. The CDR3 loop spans 15 amino acids. The germline V gene encodes CDR1 SEHNR and CDR2 FQNEAQ (reference sequence). CDR3: CASSLREQGTYEQYF. DNA for the CDR3: TGTGCCAGCAGCCTGAGGGAACAGGGGACCTACGAGCAGTACTTC.

The rearrangement joins TRBV29-1 to TRBJ1-4, with TRBD1 as a possible D gene (5 bases). Trimming took 5 bases from V and 2 from J, leaving 12 bases between them. From germline, CDR1 is SQVTM and CDR2 ANQGSEA. The CDR3 spans 14 residues. The chain's CDR3 is CSVSRGSTNEKLFF. In DNA, the CDR3 is TGCAGCGTTTCTAGGGGATCTACTAATGAAAAACTGTTTTTT. The variable domain in full, completed from reference TRBV29-1 and TRBJ1-4, reads SAVISQKPSRDICQRGTSLTIQCQVDSQVTMMFWYRQQPGQSLTLIATANQGSEATYESGFVIDKFPISRPNLTFSTLTVSNMSPEDSSIYLCSVSRGSTNEKLFFGSGTQLSVL.

This clone has more than one count but fewer than ten. CDR3 sequence: CASSTSGATGELFF. In DNA form, the CDR3 reads TGTGCCAGCAGTACTAGCGGGGCCACCGGGGAGCTGTTTTTT. The chain uses TRBV6-5 and TRBJ2-2; the match to TRBD2 covers 10 bases. V lost 5 bases and J lost 4; bases outside the gene matches: 1. The CDR3 loop spans 14 amino acids. Germline V gene data show CDR1 as MNHEY and CDR2 as SVGAGI.

This clone was recorded only once. J is TRBJ2-2 and V is TRBV19; 11 nucleotides align to TRBD1. The V gene end was trimmed by 7 bases and the J gene end by 4 bases; junction bases not matched to a gene: 5. The germline V gene has CDR1 LNHDA and CDR2 SQIVND (reference sequence). CDR3 length equals 15 residues. CDR3 protein: CASTPGTGGTGELFF. The CDR3 DNA sequence: TGTGCCAGTACCCCCGGGACAGGGGGCACCGGGGAGCTGTTTTTT.

This sequence joins TRBV5-8 and TRBJ1-6; 9 bases are shared with TRBD1. Looked up from germline, CDR1 is SGHTS and CDR2 is YDEGEE. The CDR3 sequence is 14 residues long. V shed 0 bases, J shed 9 bases, and the junction held 1 base outside the gene matches. CDR3 in amino acids: CASSLDRGRSPLHF. The CDR3 nucleotides read TGTGCCAGCAGCTTGGACAGGGGGCGTTCACCCCTCCACTTT.

The chain has TRBV14 and TRBJ1-4; no clear D. The germline V and J ends were trimmed by 4 bases and 8 bases, with 14 bases remaining between them. CDR3 size: 14 residues. CDR1 and CDR2 from the germline V gene are SGHDN and FVKESK. Written as DNA, the CDR3 is TGTGCCAGCAGCCGCGGGCTATCTCGGGAAAAACTGTTTTTT. Protein: CASSRGLSREKLFF.

This clone was recorded once. This chain joins TRBV21-1 and TRBJ1-6. TRBV21-1 is reported as a pseudogene. The CDR3 runs 14 residues. CDR3 protein: CAYWLSSYNSPLHF. The DNA for the CDR3 is TGTGCATACTGGTTGAGCTCCTATAATTCACCCCTCCACTTT.

The V gene is TRBV5-1, the J gene TRBJ1-2, with D maybe TRBD1 (5 bases). Germline-derived CDR1 and CDR2 are SGHRS and YFSETQ. This CDR3 comprises 12 residues. Trimming cost V 7 bases and J 3 bases, with 10 bases left between them. The DNA of the CDR3 is TGCGCCAGCTCTACGGGGGACTATGGCTACACCTTC. It codes for CASSTGDYGYTF.

V and J are TRBV3-1 (or the pseudogene TRBV3-2) and TRBJ1-1, with 7 bases aligning to TRBD1. This CDR3 has 14 amino acids. Germline V CDR1 and CDR2: LGHDT, YNNKEL (reference sequence). V was pared by 2 bases and J by 2 bases, with 2 bases of the junction left unmatched. This chain's CDR3 is CASSQRDRNTEAFF. CDR3 DNA sequence: TGTGCCAGCAGCCAAAGGGACAGAAACACTGAAGCTTTCTTT.

The rearrangement uses TRBV13 and TRBJ2-3, with a possible D match to TRBD2 (5 bases). Germline CDR1 is PRHDT and CDR2 is FYEKMQ (reference sequence). The CDR3 consists of 15 residues. Trimming left V 3 bases short and J 1 base short, with 11 bases between. The CDR3, as DNA: TGTGCCAGCAGCTTCATGAGGGTTGGCACAGATACGCAGTATTTT. Protein product: CASSFMRVGTDTQYF.

V is TRBV7-6 and J is TRBJ2-2; 7 nucleotides agree with TRBD1. The CDR3 runs 16 residues. The J segment lost 3 bases and the V segment lost 5 bases, leaving 9 bases of the junction unmatched. The V gene's germline CDR1 is SGHVS and CDR2 FNYEAQ. CDR3 sequence (DNA): TGTGCCAGCAGCACTATCCCGGGACAGTACACCGGGGAGCTGTTTTTT. Its translation: CASSTIPGQYTGELFF.

The rearrangement joins TRBV13 to TRBJ2-1, with 7 bases aligning to TRBD1. The J segment lost 10 bases and the V segment lost 5 bases, leaving 5 bases of the junction unmatched. The CDR3 totals 12 residues. CDR1 PRHDT and CDR2 FYEKMQ come from the germline V gene (reference sequence). CDR3 DNA sequence: TGTGCCAGCAGCCCAGGGGGTAGCGAGCAGTTCTTC. Its translation: CASSPGGSEQFF. Together with reference TRBV13 and TRBJ2-1, the CDR3 gives the full variable domain: AAGVIQSPRHLIKEKRETATLKCYPIPRHDTVYWYQQGPGQDPQFLISFYEKMQSDKGSIPDRFSAQQFSDYHSELNMSSLELGDSALYFCASSPGGSEQFFGPGTRLTVL.

The DNA of the CDR3 is TGTGCCAGCAGTCACGGACAGAACTATGGCTACACCTTC. Translation gives CASSHGQNYGYTF. The genes are TRBV28 and TRBJ1-2; maybe TRBD1 (6 bases). Germline CDR1 MDHEN, CDR2 SYDVKM. The CDR3 covers 13 residues. Trimming removed 5 bases at V and 2 bases at J, with 9 bases between.

V and J are TRBV19 and TRBJ1-5; D is perhaps TRBD1 (6 bases). Per the germline V gene, CDR1 is LNHDA and CDR2 is SQIVND (reference sequence). The CDR3 extends over 15 amino acids. V lost 6 bases and J lost 0, with 12 bases in between. CDR3 DNA sequence: TGTGCCAGTAGCCTCAGGGGTTATAGCAATCAGCCCCAGCATTTT. Translating it yields CASSLRGYSNQPQHF.

This rearrangement joins TRBV18 to TRBJ1-2; no firm D call. From germline, CDR1 is KGHSH and CDR2 LQKENI. V dropped 2 bases and J dropped 4 bases, with 14 bases sitting between them. There are 15 residues in the CDR3. CDR3 coding DNA: TGTGCCAGCTCACCATTGGAATCGGGGATCTATGGCTACACCTTC. This translates into CASSPLESGIYGYTF.

The chain couples TRBV24-1 to TRBJ2-5, with D possibly being TRBD2 (5 bases). Trimming removed 7 bases from V and 5 bases from J, with 10 bases in between. This CDR3 comprises 12 residues. Germline V gene sequence: CDR1 KGHDR, CDR2 SFDVKD. The CDR3 is CATSGVGETQYF. CDR3 DNA sequence: TGTGCCACCAGCGGGGTTGGGGAGACCCAGTACTTC.

The chain has TRBV3-1 (or the pseudogene TRBV3-2) and TRBJ1-2; 9 nucleotides agree with TRBD1. Germline CDR1 and CDR2: LGHDT and YNNKEL (reference sequence). The V gene end was trimmed by 4 bases and the J gene end by 5 bases; junction bases not matched to a gene: 5. CDR3 length: 14 amino acids. CDR3 amino acids: CASSLTTGGYGYTF. CDR3 nucleotide sequence: TGTGCCAGCAGCCTTACGACAGGGGGGTATGGCTACACCTTC.